A selection of T cell receptor beta chains follows, all from one sample in a study of cytomegalovirus exposure and HLA in healthy donors. Assay: immunoSEQ multiplex PCR; the TCRdb copy retains only in-frame clones and omits some. The data contain 130,000 or so clones, over 60% of them singletons. Sequencing was done on a sample of PBMCs. The receptors stem from a male donor in good health and CMV-seropositive. Both conserved end residues are part of each CDR3. A D gene is named only where the DNA matches it firmly. A row's size may be missing; if present it is once, few, many or a size class.

D	size	J	V	DNA	CDR3
NA	NA	TRBJ2-7	TRBV4-2	TGTGCCAGCAGCCAAGATCGATACTCCTACGAGCAGTACTTC	CASSQDRYSYEQYF
TRBD1	NA	TRBJ2-2	TRBV28	TGTGCCAGCAGTTCAACAGGGGAAAACACCGGGGAGCTGTTTTTT	CASSSTGENTGELFF
NA	NA	TRBJ2-1	TRBV2	TGTGCCAGCAGTGCGGGACTTACGAGCTCCTACAATGAGCAGTTCTTC	CASSAGLTSSYNEQFF
TRBD1	few	TRBJ1-2	TRBV28	TGTGCCAGCAAGACAGGGTTTCGCTACACCTTC	CASKTGFRYTF
NA	few	TRBJ1-1	TRBV6-1	TGTGCCAGCAGTTGGGGCTCGACTGAAGCTTTCTTT	CASSWGSTEAFF
TRBD1	NA	TRBJ1-5	TRBV4-1	TGCGCCAGCAGCCAATCAACCGGGACAGGGGCGAATCAGCCCCAGCATTTT	CASSQSTGTGANQPQHF
TRBD1	NA	TRBJ2-3	TRBV6-5	TGTGCCAGCAGCCTAGGACAGGGGAACACAGATACGCAGTATTTT	CASSLGQGNTDTQYF
TRBD2	once	TRBJ2-1	TRBV28	TGTGCCAGCGCTCCCCTAGCACAACTAGCGGGAGGACCGGGGGTGCAGTTCTTC	CASAPLAQLAGGPGVQFF
NA	NA	TRBJ1-6	TRBV5-1	TGCGCCTCTGCTGACGGGACCTATAATTCACCCCTCCACTTT	CASADGTYNSPLHF
NA	NA	TRBJ2-2	TRBV19	TGTGCCACCGGCCGGGGTTTAGGCACCGGGGAGCTGTTTTTT	CATGRGLGTGELFF
TRBD2	NA	TRBJ2-7	TRBV4-1	TGCGCCAGCAGGCCCCCGGGGGGAACCTACGAGCAGTACTTC	CASRPPGGTYEQYF
TRBD2	NA	TRBJ2-5	TRBV6-5	TGTGCCAGCAGTTATTTGGGACTACCGTACTTC	CASSYLGLPYF
NA	NA	TRBJ1-3	TRBV21-1	TGTGCCAGCAGCAAAGCGCTGAGGGGAGGACCTGCGAGAAACACCATATATTTT	CASSKALRGGPARNTIYF
TRBD1	NA	TRBJ2-1	TRBV25-1	TGTGCCAGGCGAAATCCGGGACAGGGAGGAAGCTCCTACAATGAGCAGTTCTTC	CARRNPGQGGSSYNEQFF
TRBD1	NA	TRBJ1-3	TRBV5-1	TGCGCCAGCAGCTTTACAGGGGAGGTAAACACCATATATTTT	CASSFTGEVNTIYF
NA	few	TRBJ1-6	TRBV27	TGTGCCAGCAGCCAGGGCAACAATTCACCCCTCCACTTT	CASSQGNNSPLHF
NA	NA	TRBJ2-1	TRBV19	TGTGCCAGTAGTATAGAGGGTAGGGGGCAGTTCTTC	CASSIEGRGQFF
NA	few	TRBJ2-2	TRBV5-1	TGCGCCAGCAGCACCGGCGACGGGAGAGGTACCGGGGAGCTGTTTTTT	CASSTGDGRGTGELFF
NA	NA	TRBJ2-2	TRBV29-1	TGCAGCGTTGGGGGAGTTGGCACCGGGGAGCTGTTTTTT	CSVGGVGTGELFF
TRBD1	few	TRBJ2-7	TRBV5-1	TGCGCCAGCAGCTTAATGGGACAGGGCTACGAGCAGTACTTC	CASSLMGQGYEQYF
TRBD1	NA	TRBJ1-2	TRBV10-3	TGTGCCATCAGTGAGTCCCCCGACAGGGCACCCAACTATGGCTACACCTTC	CAISESPDRAPNYGYTF
NA	NA	TRBJ1-5	TRBV25-1	TGTGCCAGCACAGATCAGCCCCAGCATTTT	CASTDQPQHF
NA	once	TRBJ1-5	TRBV7-2	TGTGCCAGCAGCTTAGGGGGGGGGAGTCAGCCCCAGCATTTT	CASSLGGGSQPQHF
NA	few	TRBJ2-3	TRBV7-2	TGTGCCAGCAGCTCCCTAAGGGGAACAGATACGCAGTATTTT	CASSSLRGTDTQYF
TRBD1	NA	TRBJ1-1	TRBV7-9	TGTGCCAGCAGCTTGGGACAGGGGGCGAGGACTGAAGCTTTCTTT	CASSLGQGARTEAFF
NA	NA	TRBJ1-2	TRBV15	TGTGCCACCAGCAGAGATACCGGCGGCGGCGGCTACACCTTC	CATSRDTGGGGYTF
TRBD1	NA	TRBJ1-6	TRBV11-3	TGTGCCAGCAGCTCCGGACAGGTGGGGTCACCCCTCCACTTT	CASSSGQVGSPLHF
TRBD1	NA	TRBJ1-1	TRBV28	TGTGCCAGCAGTTGGGACAGGGTCACTGAAGCTTTCTTT	CASSWDRVTEAFF
NA	NA	TRBJ1-2	TRBV6-1	TGTGCCAGCAGTGATTATAAGGGGGTCTATGGCTACACCTTC	CASSDYKGVYGYTF
NA	NA	TRBJ1-1	TRBV30	TGTGCCTGGAGCGAACAGGGCCACGAAGCTTTCTTT	CAWSEQGHEAFF